Given below is one TCR beta chain in context. Its antigen is not known. The CDR3 spans 15 residues. Germline V gene data show CDR1 as SGHRS and CDR2 as YFSETQ. Trimming shortened V by 3 bases and J by 0 bases, and 13 bases separated the two germline ends. The source of the sample is a study of PD-1 blockade in mismatch repair-deficient tumors. Looking at the study overall: Patients had approximately 11 mismatch repair-deficient cancer types and were previously treated and progressing. Study-level findings and limits: Tumor-resident clones, often undetectable pretreatment in blood, expanded then contracted after pembrolizumab.

Mismatch repair deficiency was confirmed in all patients, by PCR or immunohistochemistry. TCRs were sequenced from a few patients responding to pembrolizumab. Profiled with immunoSEQ multiplex PCR; TCRdb holds only in-frame clones, not every one. The repertoire has 75,000 to 80,000 clones, 80% to 90% of them found once; the top ten carry around 5.1%. This clonotype was sampled from an adult with mismatch repair-deficient cancer. The sample here was peripheral blood, taken 44 weeks after starting pembrolizumab. The rearrangement uses TRBV5-1 and TRBJ2-7; D is ambiguous. CDR3: CASSSMAGSSYEQYF. The CDR3 bases are TGCGCCAGCAGCTCCATGGCCGGCAGCTCCTACGAGCAGTACTTC.